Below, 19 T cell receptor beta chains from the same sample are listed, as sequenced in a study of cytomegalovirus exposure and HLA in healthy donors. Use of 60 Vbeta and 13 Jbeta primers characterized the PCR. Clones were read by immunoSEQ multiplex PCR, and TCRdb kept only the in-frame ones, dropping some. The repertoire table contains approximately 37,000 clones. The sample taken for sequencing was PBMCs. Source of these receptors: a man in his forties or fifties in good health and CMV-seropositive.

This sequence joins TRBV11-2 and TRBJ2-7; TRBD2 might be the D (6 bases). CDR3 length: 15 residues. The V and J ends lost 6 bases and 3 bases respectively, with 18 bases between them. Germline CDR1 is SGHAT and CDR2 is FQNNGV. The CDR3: CASSSPGLGGYEQYF. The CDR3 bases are TGTGCCAGCAGTTCCCCGGGCCTCGGGGGCTACGAGCAGTACTTC.

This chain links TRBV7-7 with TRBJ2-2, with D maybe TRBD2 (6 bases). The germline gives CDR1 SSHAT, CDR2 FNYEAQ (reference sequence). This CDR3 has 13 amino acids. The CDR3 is CARRWGVNGELFF. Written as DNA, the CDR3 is TGTGCTAGACGATGGGGGGTAAACGGGGAGCTGTTTTTT.

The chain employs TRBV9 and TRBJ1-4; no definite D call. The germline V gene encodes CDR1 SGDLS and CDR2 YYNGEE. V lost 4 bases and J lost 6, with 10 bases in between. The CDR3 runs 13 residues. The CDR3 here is CASSPPGYEKLFF. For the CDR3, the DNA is TGTGCCAGCAGCCCCCCGGGATATGAAAAACTGTTTTTT.

Here the CDR3 DNA reads TGTGCCAGCAGCGTAGGAGTGACACCCCTCACAGATACGCAGTATTTT. Its protein product is CASSVGVTPLTDTQYF. V gene TRBV9 combines with J gene TRBJ2-3; D remains ambiguous. The CDR3 extends over 16 amino acids. V was cut by 0 bases and J by 2 bases, with 13 bases left in between. Germline V gene sequence: CDR1 SGDLS, CDR2 YYNGEE.

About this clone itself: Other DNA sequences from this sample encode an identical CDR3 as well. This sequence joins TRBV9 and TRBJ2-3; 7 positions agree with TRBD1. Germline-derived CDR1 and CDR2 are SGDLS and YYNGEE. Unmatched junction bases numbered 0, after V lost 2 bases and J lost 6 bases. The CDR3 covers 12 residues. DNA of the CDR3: TGTGCCAGCAGCGTGGGACAGGATACGCAGTATTTT. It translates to CASSVGQDTQYF.

The chain's CDR3 is CASSQVGGQGNLAFF. In nucleotides, the CDR3 is TGTGCCAGCAGCCAAGTCGGGGGACAGGGGAATTTGGCTTTCTTT. This chain joins TRBV14 and TRBJ1-1; TRBD1 matches 10 bases. The CDR3 has 15 amino acids. With V trimmed by 1 base and J by 11 bases, 10 bases remained unmatched. Germline V gene sequence: CDR1 SGHDN, CDR2 FVKESK.

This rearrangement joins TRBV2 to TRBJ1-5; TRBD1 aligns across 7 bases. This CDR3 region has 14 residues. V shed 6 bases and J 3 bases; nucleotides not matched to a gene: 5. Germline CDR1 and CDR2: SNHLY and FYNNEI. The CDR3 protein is CASRGGQPNQPQHF. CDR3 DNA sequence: TGTGCCAGCAGGGGGGGACAGCCCAATCAGCCCCAGCATTTT.

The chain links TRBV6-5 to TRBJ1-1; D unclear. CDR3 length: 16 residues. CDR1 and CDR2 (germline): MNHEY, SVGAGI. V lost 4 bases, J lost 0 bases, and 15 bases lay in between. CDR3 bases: TGTGCCAGCAGTTCCCAATGGGCCCCGTTGAACACTGAAGCTTTCTTT. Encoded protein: CASSSQWAPLNTEAFF.

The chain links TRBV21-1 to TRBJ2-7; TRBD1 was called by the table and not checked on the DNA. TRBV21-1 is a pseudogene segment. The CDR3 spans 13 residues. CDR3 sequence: CASGYRAGDEQYF. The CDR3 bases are TGTGCCAGCGGCTACAGGGCCGGGGACGAGCAGTACTTC.

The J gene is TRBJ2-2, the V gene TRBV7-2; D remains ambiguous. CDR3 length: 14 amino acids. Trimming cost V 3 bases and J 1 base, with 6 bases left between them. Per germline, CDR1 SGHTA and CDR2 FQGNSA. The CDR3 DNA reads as TGTGCCAGCAGCTTGGCAGTGAACACCGGGGAGCTGTTTTTT. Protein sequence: CASSLAVNTGELFF.

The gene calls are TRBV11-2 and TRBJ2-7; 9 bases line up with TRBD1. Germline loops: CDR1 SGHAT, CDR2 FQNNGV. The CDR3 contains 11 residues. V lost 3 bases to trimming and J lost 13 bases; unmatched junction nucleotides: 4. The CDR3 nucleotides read TGTGCCAGCAGCTTGGGACAGGGCTTATACTTC. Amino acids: CASSLGQGLYF.

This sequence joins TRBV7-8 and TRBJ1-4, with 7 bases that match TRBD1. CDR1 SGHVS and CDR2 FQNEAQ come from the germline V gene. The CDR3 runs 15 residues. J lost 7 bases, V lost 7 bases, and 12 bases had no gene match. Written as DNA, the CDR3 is TGTGCCAGCATGGGCAGGGGGGTGGGAGTTGAAAAACTGTTTTTT. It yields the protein CASMGRGVGVEKLFF. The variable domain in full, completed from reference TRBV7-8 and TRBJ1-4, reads GAGVSQSPRYKVAKRGQDVALRCDPISGHVSLFWYQQALGQGPEFLTYFQNEAQLDKSGLPSDRFFAERPEGSVSTLKIQRTQQEDSAVYLCASMGRGVGVEKLFFGSGTQLSVL.

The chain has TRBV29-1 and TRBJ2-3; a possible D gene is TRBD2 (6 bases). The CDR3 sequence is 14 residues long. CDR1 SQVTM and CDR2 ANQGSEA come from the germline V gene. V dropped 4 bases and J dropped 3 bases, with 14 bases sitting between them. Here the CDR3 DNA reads TGCAGCGTTGTTGTCGGGAGTTCAACAGATACGCAGTATTTT. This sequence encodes CSVVVGSSTDTQYF.

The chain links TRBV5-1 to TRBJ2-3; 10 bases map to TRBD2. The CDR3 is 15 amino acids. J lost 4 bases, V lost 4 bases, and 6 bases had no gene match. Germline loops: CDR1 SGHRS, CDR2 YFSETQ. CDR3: CASSLLAGGSDTQYF. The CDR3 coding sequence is TGCGCCAGCAGCCTTTTAGCGGGAGGCTCAGATACGCAGTATTTT. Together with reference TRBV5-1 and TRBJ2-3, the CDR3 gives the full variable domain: KAGVTQTPRYLIKTRGQQVTLSCSPISGHRSVSWYQQTPGQGLQFLFEYFSETQRNKGNFPGRFSGRQFSNSRSEMNVSTLELGDSALYLCASSLLAGGSDTQYFGPGTRLTVL.

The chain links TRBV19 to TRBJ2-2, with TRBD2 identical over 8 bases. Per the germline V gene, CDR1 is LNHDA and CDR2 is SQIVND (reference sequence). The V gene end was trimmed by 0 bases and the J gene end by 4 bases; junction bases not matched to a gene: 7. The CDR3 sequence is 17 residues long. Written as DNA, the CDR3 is TGTGCCAGTAGTATAGAAAGTAGCGGGGTGAGCACCGGGGAGCTGTTTTTT. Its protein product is CASSIESSGVSTGELFF. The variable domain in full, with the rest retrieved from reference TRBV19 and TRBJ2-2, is DGGITQSPKYLFRKEGQNVTLSCEQNLNHDAMYWYRQDPGQGLRLIYYSQIVNDFQKGDIAEGYSVSREKKESFPLTVTSAQKNPTAFYLCASSIESSGVSTGELFFGEGSRLTVL.

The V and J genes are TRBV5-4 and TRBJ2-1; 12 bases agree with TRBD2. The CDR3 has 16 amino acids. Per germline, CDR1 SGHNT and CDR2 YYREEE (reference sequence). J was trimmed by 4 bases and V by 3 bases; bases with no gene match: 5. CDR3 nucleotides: TGTGCCAGCAGCTCCCGGACTAGCGGGACATACAATGAGCAGTTCTTC. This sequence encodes CASSSRTSGTYNEQFF.

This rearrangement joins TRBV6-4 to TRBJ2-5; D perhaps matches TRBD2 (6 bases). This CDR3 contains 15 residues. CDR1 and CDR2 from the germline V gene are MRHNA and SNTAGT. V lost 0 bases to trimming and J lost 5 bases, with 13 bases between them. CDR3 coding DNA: TGTGCCAGCAGTGACTCCGTCGGGGGTAGGGAGACCCAGTACTTC. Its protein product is CASSDSVGGRETQYF.

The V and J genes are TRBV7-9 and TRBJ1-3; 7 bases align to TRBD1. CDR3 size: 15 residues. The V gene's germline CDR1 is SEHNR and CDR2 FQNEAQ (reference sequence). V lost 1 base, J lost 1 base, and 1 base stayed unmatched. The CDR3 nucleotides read TGTGCCAGCAGCTTAGAGGGGGCGTCTGGAAACACCATATATTTT. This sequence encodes CASSLEGASGNTIYF.

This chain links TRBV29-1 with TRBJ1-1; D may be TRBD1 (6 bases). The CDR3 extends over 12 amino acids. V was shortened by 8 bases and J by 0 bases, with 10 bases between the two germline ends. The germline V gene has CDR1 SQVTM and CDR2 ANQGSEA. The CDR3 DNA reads TGCAGCACCGGACAGTTGAACACTGAAGCTTTCTTT. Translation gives CSTGQLNTEAFF.